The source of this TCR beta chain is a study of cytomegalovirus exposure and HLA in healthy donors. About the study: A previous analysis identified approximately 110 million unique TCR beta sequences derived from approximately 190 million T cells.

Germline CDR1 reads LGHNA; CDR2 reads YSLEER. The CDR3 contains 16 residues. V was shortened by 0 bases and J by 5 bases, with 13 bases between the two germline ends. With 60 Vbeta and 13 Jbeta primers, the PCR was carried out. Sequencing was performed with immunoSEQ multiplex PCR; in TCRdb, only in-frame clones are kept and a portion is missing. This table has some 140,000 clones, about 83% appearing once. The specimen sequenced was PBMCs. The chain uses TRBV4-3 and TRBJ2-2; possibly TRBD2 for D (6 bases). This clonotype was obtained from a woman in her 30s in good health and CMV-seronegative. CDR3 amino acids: CASSQEMAGSTGELFF. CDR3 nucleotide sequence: TGCGCCAGCAGCCAAGAAATGGCGGGAAGTACCGGGGAGCTGTTTTTT.